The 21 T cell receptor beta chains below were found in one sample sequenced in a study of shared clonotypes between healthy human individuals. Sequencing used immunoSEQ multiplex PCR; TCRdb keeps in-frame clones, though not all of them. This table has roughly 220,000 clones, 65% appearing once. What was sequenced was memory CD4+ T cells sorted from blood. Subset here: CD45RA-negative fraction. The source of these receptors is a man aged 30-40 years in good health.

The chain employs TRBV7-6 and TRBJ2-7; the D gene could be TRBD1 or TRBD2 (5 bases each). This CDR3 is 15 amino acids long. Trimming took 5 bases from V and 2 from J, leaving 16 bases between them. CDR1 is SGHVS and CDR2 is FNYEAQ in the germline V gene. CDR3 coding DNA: TGTGCCAGCAGCCCCGGGGCAGTTCTTCCCTACGAGCAGTACTTC. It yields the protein CASSPGAVLPYEQYF.

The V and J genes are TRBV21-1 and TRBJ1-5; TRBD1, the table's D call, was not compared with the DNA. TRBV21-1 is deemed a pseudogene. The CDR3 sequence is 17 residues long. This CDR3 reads CASSKSGLDSINQPQHF. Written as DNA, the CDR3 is TGTGCCAGCAGCAAATCAGGGCTCGACAGTATCAATCAGCCCCAGCATTTT.

CDR3 DNA: TGCAGCGCTAGGCCGACAGCGCGGAACGAGCAGTACTTC. Translation: CSARPTARNEQYF. V and J are TRBV29-1 and TRBJ2-7; tentatively, D is TRBD1 (5 bases). Trimming shortened V by 7 bases and J by 5 bases, and 18 bases separated the two germline ends. Germline values: CDR1 SQVTM, CDR2 ANQGSEA. CDR3 size: 13 residues.

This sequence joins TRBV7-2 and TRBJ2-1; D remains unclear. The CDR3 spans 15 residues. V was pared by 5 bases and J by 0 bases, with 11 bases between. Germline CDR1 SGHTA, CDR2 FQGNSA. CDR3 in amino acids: CASSPSWSSYNEQFF. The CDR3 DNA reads TGTGCCAGCAGCCCGTCTTGGAGCTCCTACAATGAGCAGTTCTTC.

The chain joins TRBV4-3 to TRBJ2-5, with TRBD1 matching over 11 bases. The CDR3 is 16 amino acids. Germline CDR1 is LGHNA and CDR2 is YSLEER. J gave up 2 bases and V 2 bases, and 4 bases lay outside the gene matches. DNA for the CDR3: TGCGCCAGCAGCCAAACCGGGACAGGGGGACAAGAGACCCAGTACTTC. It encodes CASSQTGTGGQETQYF.

The CDR3 region has the DNA TGTGCCAGTAGTGACGGAACAGGGACAGATACGCAGTATTTT. Its translation: CASSDGTGTDTQYF. The gene calls are TRBV19 and TRBJ2-3; a possible D gene is TRBD1 (6 bases). The CDR3 runs 14 residues. V lost 5 bases, J lost 3 bases, and 12 bases lay in between. Germline assignment: CDR1 LNHDA and CDR2 SQIVND (reference sequence).

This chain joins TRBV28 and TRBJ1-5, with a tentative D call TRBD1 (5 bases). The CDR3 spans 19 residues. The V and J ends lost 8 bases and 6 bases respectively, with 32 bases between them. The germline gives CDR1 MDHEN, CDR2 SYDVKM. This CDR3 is CASGPYAPRRGEYGQPQHF. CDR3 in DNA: TGTGCCAGCGGTCCTTACGCCCCGAGGCGAGGGGAGTATGGTCAGCCCCAGCATTTT.

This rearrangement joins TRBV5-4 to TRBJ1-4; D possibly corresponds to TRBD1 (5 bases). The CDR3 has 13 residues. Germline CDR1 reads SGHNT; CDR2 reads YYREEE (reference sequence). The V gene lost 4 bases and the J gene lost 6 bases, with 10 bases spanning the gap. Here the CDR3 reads CASSGGTYEKLFF. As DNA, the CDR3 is TGTGCCAGCAGCGGCGGGACTTATGAAAAACTGTTTTTT.

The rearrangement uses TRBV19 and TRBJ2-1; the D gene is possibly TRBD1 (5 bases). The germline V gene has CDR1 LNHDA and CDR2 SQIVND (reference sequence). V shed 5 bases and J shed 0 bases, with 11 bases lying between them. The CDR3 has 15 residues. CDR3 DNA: TGTGCCAGTAGTCGTGGACACAGCTCCTACAATGAGCAGTTCTTC. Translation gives CASSRGHSSYNEQFF.

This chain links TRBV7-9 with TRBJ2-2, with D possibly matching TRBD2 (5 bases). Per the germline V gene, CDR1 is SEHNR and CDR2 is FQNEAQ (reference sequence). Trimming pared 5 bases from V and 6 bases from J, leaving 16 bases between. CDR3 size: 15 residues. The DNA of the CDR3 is TGTGCCAGCAGCGCTTATGGCGGGCTAGCCGGGGAGCTGTTTTTT. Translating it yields CASSAYGGLAGELFF.

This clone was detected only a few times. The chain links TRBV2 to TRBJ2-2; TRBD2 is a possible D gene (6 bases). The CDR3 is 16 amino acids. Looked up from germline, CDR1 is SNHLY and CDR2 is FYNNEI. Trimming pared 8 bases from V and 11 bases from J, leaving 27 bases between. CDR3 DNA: TGTGCCAGCCTCTCCCTAAGGCGGGACGGAAGAACAGAGCTGTTTTTT. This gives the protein CASLSLRRDGRTELFF.

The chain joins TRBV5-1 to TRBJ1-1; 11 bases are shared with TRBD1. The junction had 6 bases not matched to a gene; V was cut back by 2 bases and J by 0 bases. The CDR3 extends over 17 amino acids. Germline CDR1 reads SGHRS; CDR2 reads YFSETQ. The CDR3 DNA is TGCGCCAGCAGCTTATCGGACAGGGGGCGCATGAACACTGAAGCTTTCTTT. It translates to CASSLSDRGRMNTEAFF.

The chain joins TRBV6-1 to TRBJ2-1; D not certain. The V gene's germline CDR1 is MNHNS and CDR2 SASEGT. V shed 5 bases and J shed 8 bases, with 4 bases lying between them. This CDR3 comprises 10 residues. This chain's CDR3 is CASSRYEQFF. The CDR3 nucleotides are TGTGCCAGCAGTAGATATGAGCAGTTCTTC.

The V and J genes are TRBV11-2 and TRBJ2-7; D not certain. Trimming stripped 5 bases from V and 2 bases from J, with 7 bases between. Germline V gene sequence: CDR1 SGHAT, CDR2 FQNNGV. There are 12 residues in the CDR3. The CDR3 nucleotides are TGTGCCAGCAGCCTCACAACCTACGAGCAGTACTTC. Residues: CASSLTTYEQYF.

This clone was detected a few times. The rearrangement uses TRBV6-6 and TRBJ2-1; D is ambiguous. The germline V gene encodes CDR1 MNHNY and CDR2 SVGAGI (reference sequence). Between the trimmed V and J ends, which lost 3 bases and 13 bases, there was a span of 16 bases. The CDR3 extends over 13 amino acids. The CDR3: CASSYSPGATQFF. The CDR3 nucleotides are TGTGCCAGCAGTTATTCTCCGGGCGCCACTCAGTTCTTC.

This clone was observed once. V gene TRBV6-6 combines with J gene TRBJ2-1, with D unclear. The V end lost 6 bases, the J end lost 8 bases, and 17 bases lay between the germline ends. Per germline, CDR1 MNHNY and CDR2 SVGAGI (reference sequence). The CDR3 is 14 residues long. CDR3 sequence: CASRPPTDGHEQFF. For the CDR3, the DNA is TGTGCCAGCAGACCCCCGACTGATGGACATGAGCAGTTCTTC.

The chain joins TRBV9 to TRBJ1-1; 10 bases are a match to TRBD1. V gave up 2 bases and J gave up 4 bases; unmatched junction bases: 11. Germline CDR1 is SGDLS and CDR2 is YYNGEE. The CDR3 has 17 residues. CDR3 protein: CASSVQDRGPSATEAFF. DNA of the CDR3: TGTGCCAGCAGCGTCCAAGACAGGGGGCCTTCCGCCACTGAAGCTTTCTTT.

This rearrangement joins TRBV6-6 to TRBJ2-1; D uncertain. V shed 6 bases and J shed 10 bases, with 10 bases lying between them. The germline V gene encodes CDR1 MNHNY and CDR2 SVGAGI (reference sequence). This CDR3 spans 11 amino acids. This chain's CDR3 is CASSPLVEQFF. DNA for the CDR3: TGTGCCAGCAGCCCCCTAGTAGAGCAGTTCTTC.

DNA of the CDR3: TGCGCCAGCAGCCTGACGGGACAGACTAATGAAAAACTGTTTTTT. Translation: CASSLTGQTNEKLFF. The genes are TRBV5-1 and TRBJ1-4; 7 bases map to TRBD1. The trim removed 4 bases at V and 2 bases at J, leaving 5 bases unmatched. This CDR3 spans 15 amino acids. Germline CDR1 reads SGHRS; CDR2 reads YFSETQ.

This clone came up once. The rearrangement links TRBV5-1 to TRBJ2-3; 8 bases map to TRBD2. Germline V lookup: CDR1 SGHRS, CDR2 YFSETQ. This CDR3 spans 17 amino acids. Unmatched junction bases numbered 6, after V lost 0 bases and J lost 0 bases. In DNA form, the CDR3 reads TGCGCCAGCAGCTTGGCGGCTAGCGGGTTTAGCACAGATACGCAGTATTTT. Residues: CASSLAASGFSTDTQYF.

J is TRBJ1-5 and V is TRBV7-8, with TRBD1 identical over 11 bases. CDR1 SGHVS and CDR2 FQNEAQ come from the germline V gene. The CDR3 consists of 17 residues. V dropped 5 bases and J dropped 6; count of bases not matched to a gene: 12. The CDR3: CASSEDGQGARGQPQHF. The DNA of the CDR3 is TGTGCCAGCAGCGAAGACGGACAGGGGGCGAGAGGTCAGCCCCAGCATTTT.